This T cell receptor beta chain was identified during a study of monozygotic twins with cystic fibrosis. Study results and limitations: Monozygotic CF twins shared more identical nucleotide clonotypes than unrelated patients. Co-twins had the most similar V usage for 13 of 16 pairs, J for 8.

CDR3 length: 14 amino acids. The germline V and J ends were trimmed by 5 bases and 6 bases, with 14 bases remaining between them. Germline V CDR1 and CDR2: SGHTA, FQGNSA. In the case of this clone: Its antigen is undetermined.

The assay was immunoSEQ multiplex PCR, and TCRdb's table has in-frame clones only and misses some. This table holds 35,000 or so clones, roughly 84% found once. The genes are TRBV7-2 and TRBJ2-1; D assignment may be TRBD1 or TRBD2 (5 bases each). This sequence originates from a girl aged 2-10 years with cystic fibrosis. The sequencing sample was made of blood. CDR3 nucleotide sequence: TGTGCCAGCAGCCCCGGGACGGCTCGCAATGAGCAGTTCTTC. The encoded protein is CASSPGTARNEQFF. Variable domain in full (rest from reference TRBV7-2 and TRBJ2-1): GAGVSQSPSNKVTEKGKDVELRCDPISGHTALYWYRQSLGQGLEFLIYFQGNSAPDKSGLPSDRFSAERTGGSVSTLTIQRTQQEDSAVYLCASSPGTARNEQFFGPGTRLTVL.